The 8 T cell receptor beta chains given below trace back to one sample, sequenced in a study of T cells after yellow fever vaccination. TCRdb ran MiXCR on the 5' RACE reads and lists one entry per CDR3 protein. The profile shows 30,000 to 40,000 distinct CDR3 sequences, about 6.6% of them singletons. The material sequenced was PBMCs, either bulk or a sorted T-cell subset (CD4+, CD8+, memory, or dextramer-sorted; not recorded which), taken on the day of the first yellow fever vaccination. These receptors all come from a man younger than 35 who received the YFV17D yellow fever vaccine.

There are many counts of this clonotype. The chain joins TRBV20-1 to TRBJ2-3; D is undetermined. CDR3 length equals 12 residues. CDR1 and CDR2 (germline): DFQATT, SNEGSKA (reference sequence). The V gene lost 1 base and the J gene lost 4 bases, with 6 bases spanning the gap. The CDR3 loop reads CSARVEADTQYF. The CDR3 DNA reads TGCAGTGCTAGAGTCGAAGCAGATACGCAGTATTTT.

This clonotype was found many times. The genes are TRBV7-9 and TRBJ2-1, with 7 bases matching TRBD2. J gave up 3 bases and V 2 bases, and 10 bases lay outside the gene matches. CDR3 size: 17 residues. Germline V gene sequence: CDR1 SEHNR, CDR2 FQNEAQ (reference sequence). Written as DNA, the CDR3 is TGTGCCAGCAGCTTAATGCCAGCCCAGCGGGGCTACAATGAGCAGTTCTTC. Protein product: CASSLMPAQRGYNEQFF.

This clonotype was picked up many times. The chain carries TRBV7-3 and TRBJ1-2, with D possibly matching TRBD1 (5 bases). CDR3 length: 13 residues. Germline-derived CDR1 and CDR2 are SGHTA and FQGTGA. V gave up 10 bases and J gave up 3 bases, with 15 bases separating them. This chain's CDR3 is CATEPREDYGYTF. CDR3 DNA sequence: TGTGCCACAGAACCCAGGGAGGACTATGGCTACACCTTC.

This clonotype is medium-sized. The chain has TRBV5-1 and TRBJ1-4; D is unclear. V was shortened by 0 bases and J by 8 bases, with 17 bases between the two germline ends. Germline loops: CDR1 SGHRS, CDR2 YFSETQ. This CDR3 region has 16 residues. The CDR3 loop is CASSLGPSGDGEKLFF. The CDR3 DNA reads TGCGCCAGCAGCTTGGGTCCGTCGGGAGATGGGGAAAAACTGTTTTTT.

This clonotype appeared many times. V and J are TRBV4-3 and TRBJ2-5, with TRBD2 matching over 8 bases. V lost 0 bases to trimming and J lost 7 bases; unmatched junction nucleotides: 7. The CDR3 length is 15 residues. The germline CDR1 and CDR2 sequences are LGHNA and YSLEER. CDR3 sequence reads: CASSQEAGAGVTQYF. The CDR3 DNA sequence: TGCGCCAGCAGCCAAGAAGCGGGGGCCGGGGTGACCCAGTACTTC.

This clonotype was picked up a small number of times. A read error may be the cause here, since a much bigger clone is one base away. The J gene is TRBJ2-1, the V gene TRBV3-1, with D tentatively TRBD1 (5 bases). The CDR3 is 15 amino acids. The germline V gene has CDR1 LGHDT and CDR2 YNNKEL (reference sequence). The CDR3 here is CATSQVQVSYNEQFF. The DNA for the CDR3 is TGTGCCACCAGCCAAGTACAGGTGTCCTACAATGAGCAGTTCTTC.

This clonotype was seen many times. V gene TRBV6-5 combines with J gene TRBJ2-1; unclear D gene. Trimming shortened V by 4 bases and J by 1 base, and 5 bases separated the two germline ends. Germline CDR1 MNHEY, CDR2 SVGAGI. This CDR3 comprises 13 residues. The CDR3 coding sequence is TGTGCCAGCAGTTCAGGTTCCTACAATGAGCAGTTCTTC. The encoded protein is CASSSGSYNEQFF.

In this sample, this clonotype turned up many times. The chain carries TRBV11-2 and TRBJ2-3; D is ambiguous. From germline, CDR1 is SGHAT and CDR2 FQNNGV. V lost 3 bases and J 4 bases, leaving 8 bases between the germline ends. The CDR3 extends over 13 amino acids. Written as DNA, the CDR3 is TGTGCCAGCAGCTTTAGTCCCCCAGATACGCAGTATTTT. Its protein is CASSFSPPDTQYF.